The present T cell receptor beta chain was sequenced within a study of control samples from healthy donors and cancer patients. This clone was observed once. Here immunoSEQ multiplex PCR was the method, and the copy in TCRdb shows in-frame clones only, minus some. This sample carries 150,000 to 200,000 clones, roughly 92% of them seen once, and the ten largest clones take about 1.4%. The V and J ends lost 6 bases and 11 bases, in that order; junction bases with no gene match: 11. Germline V gives CDR1 MNHEY, CDR2 SMNVEV (reference sequence). This CDR3 spans 15 amino acids. The TCR was taken from a young man in good health. Sequenced input: blood. The chain is built from TRBV27 and TRBJ1-4; TRBD1 matches 11 bases. CDR3 sequence reads: CASSPGTGGRLKLFF. Here the CDR3 DNA reads TGTGCCAGCAGCCCCGGGACAGGGGGGCGATTGAAACTGTTTTTT.